The clone carrying this T cell receptor beta chain has ten or more counts. The target antigen is unknown. Germline V gives CDR1 MGHDK, CDR2 SYGVNS. Trimming stripped 3 bases from V and 3 bases from J, with 9 bases between. CDR3 length: 15 amino acids. The sample comes from a study of tumor-infiltrating lymphocytes in primary liver carcinoma. Study-wide findings and caveats: For tumor-adjacent and tumor-blood pairs, overlap was less than that seen for tumor region pairs. Tumors reached a significantly greater top-250-clone fraction than blood did (p = 0.039). Being bulk and unsorted, samples allowed no CD4+ and CD8+ repertoire comparison.

Unsorted whole blood yielded the blood RNA, and germline DNA was also extracted. From approximately 450 ng total RNA, TCR beta cDNA was generated with a primer in the constant region. Slightly modified ARM-PCR served as the procedure for the TCR beta libraries. These libraries came from three rounds of nested multiplex PCR. TRBV1-TRBV30 forward and Cbeta reverse primers drove the first two roughly 10-cycle rounds. TCRdb used MiXCR to reprocess the multiplex PCR reads, holding one entry per CDR3 protein. The sample lists fewer than 350,000 distinct CDR3 sequences, about two thirds occurring once. The chain has TRBV25-1 and TRBJ1-6; no definite D call. The sequence was collected from a man between 35 and 55 years old with primary liver carcinoma and hepatitis B virus infection. The sequenced material came from peripheral blood. The CDR3 DNA follows: TGTGCCAGCAGTGATCGAGGCATCTATAATTCACCCCTCCACTTT. Amino acid sequence: CASSDRGIYNSPLHF.